The next 8 T cell receptor beta chains were all read from a single sample in a study of blood T cells in healthy people across ages. A second PCR of about 7 to 11 cycles used a sample-barcoded 5' primer and a J-beta primer mix. From the 5' RACE reads, TCRdb called clonotypes with MiXCR, one entry per CDR3 protein. The data hold roughly 700,000 distinct CDR3 sequences, with about 52% observed a single time. The sample comprised blood. Receptor source: a woman aged 60 to 75 in good health.

This clonotype was seen only a few times. V is TRBV20-1 and J is TRBJ2-7, with D tentatively TRBD1 (6 bases). The CDR3 is 13 residues long. With 5 bases removed from V and 0 bases from J, the gap between germline ends came to 11 bases. Germline CDR1 DFQATT, CDR2 SNEGSKA (reference sequence). The CDR3 DNA sequence: TGCAGTGCTGTCTGGACAGTCTCCTACGAGCAGTACTTC. It translates to CSAVWTVSYEQYF.

This clonotype occurred many times. J is TRBJ2-1 and V is TRBV29-1; weak D call: TRBD1 (6 bases). There are 11 residues in the CDR3. Germline-derived CDR1 and CDR2 are SQVTM and ANQGSEA. Trimming left V 6 bases short and J 6 bases short, with 9 bases between. The CDR3 spells CSVHRVNEQFF. The CDR3, as DNA: TGCAGCGTCCACAGGGTCAATGAGCAGTTCTTC.

In its sample, this clonotype was seen a few times. The chain recombines TRBV29-1 with TRBJ2-1; tentatively, D is TRBD1 (6 bases). Trimming removed 6 bases at V and 4 bases at J, with 13 bases between. Per the germline V gene, CDR1 is SQVTM and CDR2 is ANQGSEA. CDR3 length: 13 amino acids. In DNA, the CDR3 is TGCAGCGTCCGTGCAGGGGATTACAATGAGCAGTTCTTC. Its protein is CSVRAGDYNEQFF.

Comment on this clonotype: This may be a read error, as it is one base from a much larger clone. The chain couples TRBV10-3 to TRBJ2-5; the D call may be TRBD1 or TRBD2 (6 bases each). Trimming cost V 11 bases and J 11 bases, with 24 bases left between them. This CDR3 contains 13 residues. The germline V gene encodes CDR1 ENHRY and CDR2 SYGVKD. In DNA form, the CDR3 reads TGTGCCGTACAGGGAGGAGGCTACAATGAGCAGTACTTC. Its protein product is CAVQGGGYNEQYF.

The V call is TRBV18, the J call TRBJ2-5; perhaps TRBD2 as D (6 bases). The V end lost 6 bases, the J end lost 11 bases, and 25 bases lay between the germline ends. Germline V gene sequence: CDR1 KGHSH, CDR2 LQKENI. This CDR3 is 15 amino acids long. The CDR3 here is CASSPAAGPYNEQYF. CDR3 in DNA: TGTGCCAGCTCCCCTGCGGCGGGACCATACAATGAGCAGTACTTC.

In its sample, this clonotype was seen a few times. V gene TRBV7-2 combines with J gene TRBJ2-7; TRBD2 matches 11 bases. Germline lookup yields CDR1 SGHTA and CDR2 FQGNSA. J gave up 2 bases and V 5 bases, and 5 bases lay outside the gene matches. The CDR3 totals 15 residues. The CDR3 loop reads CASSLTSGKTYEQYF. Here the CDR3 DNA reads TGTGCCAGCAGCCTGACTAGCGGGAAGACCTACGAGCAGTACTTC.

This clonotype was seen only once. The CDR3 loop reads CSAVSGSSYEQYF. The CDR3 region has the DNA TGCAGCGCTGTTAGCGGGAGCTCCTACGAGCAGTACTTC. J is TRBJ2-7 and V is TRBV29-1, with 9 bases aligning to TRBD2. J lost 0 bases, V lost 7 bases, and 4 bases had no gene match. The CDR3 runs to 13 residues. CDR1 is SQVTM and CDR2 is ANQGSEA in the germline V gene.

This sequence joins TRBV20-1 and TRBJ2-7; 12 nucleotides line up with TRBD2. Unmatched junction bases numbered 7, after V lost 4 bases and J lost 6 bases. The germline gives CDR1 DFQATT, CDR2 SNEGSKA (reference sequence). There are 14 residues in the CDR3. CDR3 residues: CSAITSGGTGEQYF. The DNA for the CDR3 is TGCAGTGCTATAACTAGCGGGGGGACCGGCGAGCAGTACTTC.